These T cell receptor beta chains were read from a single sample in a study of blood T cell repertoires in COVID-19. This table comes from immunoSEQ multiplex PCR, and its TCRdb copy is limited to in-frame clones, with some not included. Of over 200,000 clones in the sample, roughly 76% were seen once. Sequencing used peripheral blood. All receptors derive from a human donor in a cohort sampled during active COVID-19. CDR3s include the opening cysteine and the closing phenylalanine or tryptophan. A D gene is named only where the DNA matches it firmly. Size is stated for part of the rows, as once, few or many counts, or as a class when the clone is expanded.

clone size: -; D gene: TRBD2; J gene: TRBJ2-3; V gene: TRBV9; CDR3 DNA: TGTGCCAGCAGCGGCGGGACTAGAGGTGATACGCAGTATTTT; CDR3 protein: CASSGGTRGDTQYF
clone size: -; D gene: TRBD2; J gene: TRBJ2-3; V gene: TRBV27; CDR3 DNA: TGTGCCAGCACTGGGACTAGCGCGAGCACAGATACGCAGTATTTT; CDR3 protein: CASTGTSASTDTQYF
clone size: -; D gene: TRBD2; J gene: TRBJ2-1; V gene: TRBV9; CDR3 DNA: TGTGCCAGCAGCGCCCGTCCTATACGGGAGGCGAATGAGCAGTTCTTC; CDR3 protein: CASSARPIREANEQFF
clone size: -; D gene: TRBD2; J gene: TRBJ2-7; V gene: TRBV2; CDR3 DNA: TGTGCCAGTGCCGGGAGCGGGAGGGGATACGAGCAGTACTTC; CDR3 protein: CASAGSGRGYEQYF
clone size: few; D gene: -; J gene: TRBJ1-1; V gene: TRBV20-1; CDR3 DNA: TGCAGTGCTCCGGGGAACACTGAAGCTTTCTTT; CDR3 protein: CSAPGNTEAFF
clone size: few; D gene: TRBD2; J gene: TRBJ2-7; V gene: TRBV4-2; CDR3 DNA: TGTGCCAGCAGCCAAGATCGACTAGCGGGATACGAGCAGTACTTC; CDR3 protein: CASSQDRLAGYEQYF
clone size: -; D gene: TRBD2; J gene: TRBJ2-7; V gene: TRBV7-3; CDR3 DNA: TGTGCCAGCAGCTTAGGGGGAGGGTTCCACGAGCAGTACTTC; CDR3 protein: CASSLGGGFHEQYF
clone size: -; D gene: TRBD2; J gene: TRBJ2-7; V gene: TRBV3-1/TRBV3-2; CDR3 DNA: TGTGCCAGCAGCCAAATCTCCCGGGAGCGGGAGGTTTACGAGCAGTACTTC; CDR3 protein: CASSQISREREVYEQYF
clone size: -; D gene: -; J gene: TRBJ1-3; V gene: TRBV11-2; CDR3 DNA: TGTGCCAGCAGCTGGACAGATTCTGGAAACACCATATATTTT; CDR3 protein: CASSWTDSGNTIYF
clone size: -; D gene: TRBD2; J gene: TRBJ2-5; V gene: TRBV4-2; CDR3 DNA: TGTGCCAGCAGCCAAGGTTCCAGGACTAGATACGAGACCCAGTACTTC; CDR3 protein: CASSQGSRTRYETQYF
clone size: -; D gene: -; J gene: TRBJ2-1; V gene: TRBV9; CDR3 DNA: TGTGCCAGCAGCCCCCGGACAGTTTCCTACAATGAGCAGTTCTTC; CDR3 protein: CASSPRTVSYNEQFF
clone size: few; D gene: -; J gene: TRBJ2-7; V gene: TRBV5-6; CDR3 DNA: TGTGCCAGCAGTAACCCTCAGGGGAAGCAGTACTTC; CDR3 protein: CASSNPQGKQYF
clone size: -; D gene: -; J gene: TRBJ2-3; V gene: TRBV9; CDR3 DNA: TGTGCCAGCAGCGAGCTAGGCGGCACAGATACGCAGTATTTT; CDR3 protein: CASSELGGTDTQYF
clone size: -; D gene: TRBD2; J gene: TRBJ2-2; V gene: TRBV6-6; CDR3 DNA: TGTGCCAGCAGTTATACTAGCGGGAGGACCGGGGAGCTGTTTTTT; CDR3 protein: CASSYTSGRTGELFF
clone size: -; D gene: -; J gene: TRBJ2-1; V gene: TRBV27; CDR3 DNA: TGTGCCAGCACCGCTTTGAATCAGGGGCAGTTCTTC; CDR3 protein: CASTALNQGQFF
clone size: -; D gene: TRBD2; J gene: TRBJ2-1; V gene: TRBV5-1; CDR3 DNA: TGCGCCAGCAGCCCCCTAGCGGGTAGCTCCTACAATGAGCAGTTCTTC; CDR3 protein: CASSPLAGSSYNEQFF
clone size: -; D gene: -; J gene: TRBJ1-1; V gene: TRBV5-1; CDR3 DNA: TGCGCCAGCAGGGTCCAATTGGAGGTAGACACTGAAGCTTTCTTT; CDR3 protein: CASRVQLEVDTEAFF
clone size: -; D gene: -; J gene: TRBJ2-3; V gene: TRBV6-1; CDR3 DNA: TGTGCCAGCAGTGAACTGGGCCGAAGACGCACAGATACGCAGTATTTT; CDR3 protein: CASSELGRRRTDTQYF
clone size: once; D gene: TRBD2; J gene: TRBJ2-7; V gene: TRBV11-2; CDR3 DNA: TGTGCCAGCAGCTCCGGACTAGCGCTCTCCTACGAGCAGTACTTC; CDR3 protein: CASSSGLALSYEQYF
clone size: -; D gene: TRBD1; J gene: TRBJ2-7; V gene: TRBV15; CDR3 DNA: TGTGCCACCAGCAGATGGACCCTGCAAGGGACAGACTCCTACGAGCAGTACTTC; CDR3 protein: CATSRWTLQGTDSYEQYF
clone size: -; D gene: -; J gene: TRBJ1-2; V gene: TRBV29-1; CDR3 DNA: TGCAGCGTTAACAGGGAAGGGAACTATGGCTACACCTTC; CDR3 protein: CSVNREGNYGYTF
clone size: -; D gene: TRBD2; J gene: TRBJ2-1; V gene: TRBV7-9; CDR3 DNA: TGTGCCAGCAGTTCGACTAGCGGGACCATCTTCTTC; CDR3 protein: CASSSTSGTIFF
clone size: few; D gene: -; J gene: TRBJ2-7; V gene: TRBV28; CDR3 DNA: TGTGCCAGCAGTTTACAGGGGTACGAGCAGTACTTC; CDR3 protein: CASSLQGYEQYF
clone size: few; D gene: TRBD2; J gene: TRBJ2-5; V gene: TRBV7-2; CDR3 DNA: TGTGCCAGCAGCCCACGGACTAGCGGGAGGGGTTCGGAGACCCAGTACTTC; CDR3 protein: CASSPRTSGRGSETQYF
clone size: -; D gene: -; J gene: TRBJ1-1; V gene: TRBV27; CDR3 DNA: TGTGCCAGCAGTTTATCGGCGACAGGACGAGAGCAGGCTGAAGCTTTCTTT; CDR3 protein: CASSLSATGREQAEAFF
clone size: -; D gene: -; J gene: TRBJ2-5; V gene: TRBV27; CDR3 DNA: TGTGCCAGCAAAGGACAGATTCAAGAGACCCAGTACTTC; CDR3 protein: CASKGQIQETQYF
clone size: -; D gene: TRBD2; J gene: TRBJ2-5; V gene: TRBV5-1; CDR3 DNA: TGCGCCAGCAGCTCAGCCGGGACTAGTAGCGAGACCCAGTACTTC; CDR3 protein: CASSSAGTSSETQYF
clone size: -; D gene: -; J gene: TRBJ1-1; V gene: TRBV19; CDR3 DNA: TGTGCCAGTAGTATTACCCCTAGGACTGAAGCTTTCTTT; CDR3 protein: CASSITPRTEAFF
clone size: once; D gene: TRBD2; J gene: TRBJ2-7; V gene: TRBV4-3; CDR3 DNA: TGCGCCAGCAGCCAAGAGTCTAGCGGGATCTACGAGCAGTACTTC; CDR3 protein: CASSQESSGIYEQYF
clone size: -; D gene: -; J gene: TRBJ2-1; V gene: TRBV24-1; CDR3 DNA: TGTGCCACCAGTGAGGGCATCACCCGGAACAATGAGCAGTTCTTC; CDR3 protein: CATSEGITRNNEQFF
clone size: few; D gene: -; J gene: TRBJ2-6; V gene: TRBV2; CDR3 DNA: TGTGCCAGCAGTGAGAACTTTGCTGGGGCCAACGTCCTGACTTTC; CDR3 protein: CASSENFAGANVLTF
clone size: few; D gene: -; J gene: TRBJ1-5; V gene: TRBV29-1; CDR3 DNA: TGCAGCGTTGTGTCCGGGGGCAATCAGCCCCAGCATTTT; CDR3 protein: CSVVSGGNQPQHF
clone size: -; D gene: -; J gene: TRBJ2-1; V gene: TRBV19; CDR3 DNA: TGTGCCAGTAGTACCACACCCCAAGGGAGCTCCTACAATGAGCAGTTCTTC; CDR3 protein: CASSTTPQGSSYNEQFF
clone size: -; D gene: TRBD1; J gene: TRBJ2-7; V gene: TRBV28; CDR3 DNA: TGTGCCAGCAGTTTATCGCCAGGGGGCTACGAGCAGTACTTC; CDR3 protein: CASSLSPGGYEQYF
clone size: -; D gene: TRBD2; J gene: TRBJ2-1; V gene: TRBV4-1; CDR3 DNA: TGCGCCAGCAGCTATGCACATACTAGCGGGGGTTACAATGAGCAGTTCTTC; CDR3 protein: CASSYAHTSGGYNEQFF
clone size: few; D gene: -; J gene: TRBJ2-7; V gene: TRBV6-5; CDR3 DNA: TGTGCCAGCAGTTACTGGCAGGGTGGGGAGCAGTACTTC; CDR3 protein: CASSYWQGGEQYF
clone size: -; D gene: -; J gene: TRBJ2-5; V gene: TRBV24-1; CDR3 DNA: TGTGCCACCAGTATAAGGGAGAATCTAGGAGAGACCCAGTACTTC; CDR3 protein: CATSIRENLGETQYF
clone size: -; D gene: TRBD1; J gene: TRBJ2-7; V gene: TRBV4-3; CDR3 DNA: TGCGCCAGCAGCCAAGGCCAGGGGGCCAACGAGCAGTACTTC; CDR3 protein: CASSQGQGANEQYF
clone size: once; D gene: TRBD1; J gene: TRBJ2-2; V gene: TRBV7-2; CDR3 DNA: TGTGCCAGCAGCTTCCCATACCCCAGGGGGCAGGGCGGGGAGCTGTTTTTT; CDR3 protein: CASSFPYPRGQGGELFF
clone size: -; D gene: -; J gene: TRBJ2-7; V gene: TRBV3-1/TRBV3-2; CDR3 DNA: TGTGCCAGCAGCTCCTTCTTCAGCTCCTACGAGCAGTACTTC; CDR3 protein: CASSSFFSSYEQYF
clone size: -; D gene: TRBD1; J gene: TRBJ2-1; V gene: TRBV6-2/TRBV6-3; CDR3 DNA: TGTGCCAGCAGTTTACTGACAGGGAGTAAGAATGAGCAGTTCTTC; CDR3 protein: CASSLLTGSKNEQFF
clone size: few; D gene: -; J gene: TRBJ1-5; V gene: TRBV28; CDR3 DNA: TGTGCCAGCAGTTTAGAGGCGGATCTAGAGCCCCAGCATTTT; CDR3 protein: CASSLEADLEPQHF
clone size: -; D gene: -; J gene: TRBJ1-3; V gene: TRBV7-2; CDR3 DNA: TGTGCCAGCAGCTCAGGGGACCACACCATATATTTT; CDR3 protein: CASSSGDHTIYF
clone size: -; D gene: -; J gene: TRBJ1-1; V gene: TRBV9; CDR3 DNA: TGTGCCAGCAGCGACGGCGGAGGTGACACTGAAGCTTTCTTT; CDR3 protein: CASSDGGGDTEAFF
clone size: once; D gene: -; J gene: TRBJ1-2; V gene: TRBV5-6; CDR3 DNA: TGTGCCAGCAGCCCGGTTGGGGGGGCCTTTTACTATGGCTACACCTTC; CDR3 protein: CASSPVGGAFYYGYTF